This entry describes one T cell receptor beta chain. These data come from a study of cytomegalovirus exposure and HLA in healthy donors. The study ran its PCR with 60 Vbeta and 13 Jbeta primers. The protocol was immunoSEQ multiplex PCR, while the TCRdb copy is restricted to in-frame clones and leaves out a portion. The sample gives roughly 130,000 clones, 78% of which show up once; around 1.9% is in the top ten. Germline values: CDR1 SGHVS, CDR2 FNYEAQ. The CDR3 spans 17 residues. Trimming stripped 6 bases from V and 0 bases from J, with 18 bases between. The sample taken for sequencing was PBMCs. This receptor was taken from a woman in her 40s in good health and CMV-seronegative. This rearrangement joins TRBV7-6 to TRBJ1-3; maybe TRBD1 (5 bases). CDR3 region: CASSSIRSQVSGNTIYF. CDR3 nucleotides: TGTGCCAGCAGTAGCATCCGATCACAGGTCTCTGGAAACACCATATATTTT.